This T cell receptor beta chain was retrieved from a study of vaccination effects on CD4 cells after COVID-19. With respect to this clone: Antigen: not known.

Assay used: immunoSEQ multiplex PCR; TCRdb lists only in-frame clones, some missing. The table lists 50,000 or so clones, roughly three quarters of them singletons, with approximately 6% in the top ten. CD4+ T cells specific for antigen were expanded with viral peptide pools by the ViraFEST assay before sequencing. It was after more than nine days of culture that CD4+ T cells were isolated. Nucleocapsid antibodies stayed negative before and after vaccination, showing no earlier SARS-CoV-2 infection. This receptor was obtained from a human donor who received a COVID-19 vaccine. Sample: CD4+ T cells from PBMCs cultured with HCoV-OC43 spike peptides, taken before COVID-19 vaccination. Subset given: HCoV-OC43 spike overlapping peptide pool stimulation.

Here the CDR3 reads CASSSGTGGEKLFF. CDR3 coding DNA: TGTGCCAGCAGCTCGGGGACAGGGGGGGAAAAACTGTTTTTT. The J gene is TRBJ1-4, the V gene TRBV7-2; 11 bases fit TRBD1. The CDR3 spans 14 residues. Germline CDR1 reads SGHTA; CDR2 reads FQGNSA. The V gene end was trimmed by 4 bases and the J gene end by 8 bases; junction bases not matched to a gene: 3.